This T cell receptor (beta chain) was observed in a study of blood T cell repertoires in COVID-19. Whole-study context: Both acute and convalescent COVID-19 samples were obtained from the United States, Italy and Spain.

In terms of age and location, participants ranged from roughly 18 to 89 years and lived in around 22 US areas. CDR1 is SGHTA, CDR2 FQGNSA, per germline. This CDR3 contains 15 residues. Germline trimming cut 5 bases from V and 0 bases from J; bases unmatched to any gene: 5. The authors' processing: Amplification of reference gene primers was used by the study to estimate nucleated cell counts. The protocol was immunoSEQ multiplex PCR, while the TCRdb copy is restricted to in-frame clones and leaves out a portion. V and J calls and clone size come straight from that table; D and trimming were deduced from the DNA. The sample lists a few hundred thousand clones; about 85% were seen once.

This chain links TRBV7-2 with TRBJ1-1; 8 nucleotides match TRBD1. The sequence was collected from a woman aged 45-60 years who had been exposed to COVID-19. Sequencing was done on a sample of PBMCs or T cells enriched from blood (not recorded which). The CDR3 sequence: CASSTQTGVNTEAFF. The CDR3 region has the DNA TGTGCCAGCAGCACCCAGACAGGGGTGAACACTGAAGCTTTCTTT.